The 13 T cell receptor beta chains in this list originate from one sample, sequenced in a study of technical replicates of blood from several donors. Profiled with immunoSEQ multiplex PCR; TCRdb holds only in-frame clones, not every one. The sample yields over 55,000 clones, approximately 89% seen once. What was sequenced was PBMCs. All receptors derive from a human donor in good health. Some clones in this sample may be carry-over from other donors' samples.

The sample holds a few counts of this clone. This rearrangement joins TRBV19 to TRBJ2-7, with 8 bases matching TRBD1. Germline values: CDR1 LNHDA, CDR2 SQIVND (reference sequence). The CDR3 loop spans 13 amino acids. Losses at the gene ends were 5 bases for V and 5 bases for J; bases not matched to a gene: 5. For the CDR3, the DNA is TGTGCCAGTAGTCCACGGGACAGGAACGAGCAGTACTTC. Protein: CASSPRDRNEQYF.

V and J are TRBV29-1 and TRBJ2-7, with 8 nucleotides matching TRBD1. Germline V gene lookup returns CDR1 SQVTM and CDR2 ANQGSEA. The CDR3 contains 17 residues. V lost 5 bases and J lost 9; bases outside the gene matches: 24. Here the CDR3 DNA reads TGCAGCGTTTGTCCGGCAGGGGGCTCTTCCAACTTACGAGGGCAGTACTTC. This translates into CSVCPAGGSSNLRGQYF.

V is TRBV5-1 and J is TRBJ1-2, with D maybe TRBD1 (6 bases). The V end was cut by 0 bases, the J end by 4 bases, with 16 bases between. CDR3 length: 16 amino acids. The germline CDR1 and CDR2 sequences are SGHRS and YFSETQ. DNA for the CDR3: TGCGCCAGCAGCTTGGTCCCGACAGGAACCTCCTATGGCTACACCTTC. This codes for CASSLVPTGTSYGYTF.

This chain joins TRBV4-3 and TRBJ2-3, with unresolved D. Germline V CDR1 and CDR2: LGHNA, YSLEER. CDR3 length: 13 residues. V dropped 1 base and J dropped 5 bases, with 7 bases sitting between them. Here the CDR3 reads CASSQVFRDTQYF. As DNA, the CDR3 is TGCGCCAGCAGCCAAGTCTTCAGAGATACGCAGTATTTT.

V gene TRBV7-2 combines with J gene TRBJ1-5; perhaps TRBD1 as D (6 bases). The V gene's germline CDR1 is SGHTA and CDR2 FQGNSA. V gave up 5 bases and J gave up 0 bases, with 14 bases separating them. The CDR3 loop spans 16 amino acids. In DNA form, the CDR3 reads TGTGCCAGCAGCCGCACCACAGGGTATAGCAATCAGCCCCAGCATTTT. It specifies CASSRTTGYSNQPQHF.

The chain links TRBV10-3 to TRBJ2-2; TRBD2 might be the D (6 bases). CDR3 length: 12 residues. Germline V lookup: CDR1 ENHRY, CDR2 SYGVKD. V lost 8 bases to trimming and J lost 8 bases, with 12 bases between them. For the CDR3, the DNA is TGTGCCATCTCTGGGCGGGAAGGGGAGCTGTTTTTT. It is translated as CAISGREGELFF.

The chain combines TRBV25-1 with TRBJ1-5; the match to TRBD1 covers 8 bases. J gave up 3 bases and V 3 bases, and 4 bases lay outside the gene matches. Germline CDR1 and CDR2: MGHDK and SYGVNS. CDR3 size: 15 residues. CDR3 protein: CASSDTGGINQPQHF. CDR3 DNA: TGTGCCAGCAGTGACACAGGGGGTATCAATCAGCCCCAGCATTTT.

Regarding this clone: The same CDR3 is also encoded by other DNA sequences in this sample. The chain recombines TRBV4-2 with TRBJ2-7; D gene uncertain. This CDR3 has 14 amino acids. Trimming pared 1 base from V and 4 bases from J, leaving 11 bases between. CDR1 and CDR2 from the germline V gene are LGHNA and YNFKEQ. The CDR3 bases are TGTGCCAGCAGCCAAGCCCCCTCGGGTTACGAGCAGTACTTC. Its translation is CASSQAPSGYEQYF.

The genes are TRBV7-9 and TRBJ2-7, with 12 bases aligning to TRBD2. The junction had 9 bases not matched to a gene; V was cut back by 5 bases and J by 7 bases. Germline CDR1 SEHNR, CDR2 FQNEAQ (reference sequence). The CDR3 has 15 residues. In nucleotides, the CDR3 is TGTGCCAGCAGCCAAACTAGCGGGGGGCCGTCGGAGCAGTACTTC. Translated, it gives CASSQTSGGPSEQYF.

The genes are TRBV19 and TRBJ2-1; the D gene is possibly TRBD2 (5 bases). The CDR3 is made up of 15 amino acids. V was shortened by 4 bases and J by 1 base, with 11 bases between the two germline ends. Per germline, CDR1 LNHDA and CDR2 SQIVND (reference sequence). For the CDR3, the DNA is TGTGCCAGTAGTACTACTAGTGGGTCCTACAATGAGCAGTTCTTC. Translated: CASSTTSGSYNEQFF.

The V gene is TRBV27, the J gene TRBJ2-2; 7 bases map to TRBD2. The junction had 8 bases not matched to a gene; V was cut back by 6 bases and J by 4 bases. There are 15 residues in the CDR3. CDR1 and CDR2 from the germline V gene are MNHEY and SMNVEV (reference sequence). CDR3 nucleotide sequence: TGTGCCAGCAGAGACGGGGGGATTCGCACCGGGGAGCTGTTTTTT. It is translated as CASRDGGIRTGELFF.

CDR3 nucleotides: TGTGCCAGCAGCCAAGAGAACAGGGTTAATTCACCCCTCCACTTT. This sequence encodes CASSQENRVNSPLHF. J is TRBJ1-6 and V is TRBV4-2; D is possibly TRBD1 (6 bases). The CDR3 is made up of 15 amino acids. The germline CDR1 and CDR2 sequences are LGHNA and YNFKEQ. The ends were cut back, 0 bases at V and 6 bases at J, with 9 bases in the middle.

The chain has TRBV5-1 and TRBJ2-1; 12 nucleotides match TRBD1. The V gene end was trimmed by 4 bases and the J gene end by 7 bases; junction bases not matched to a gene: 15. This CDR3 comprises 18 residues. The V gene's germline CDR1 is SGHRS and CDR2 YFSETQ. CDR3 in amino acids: CASSRGLPGQGAVNEQFF. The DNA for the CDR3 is TGCGCCAGCAGCAGGGGCCTACCGGGACAGGGGGCGGTTAATGAGCAGTTCTTC.